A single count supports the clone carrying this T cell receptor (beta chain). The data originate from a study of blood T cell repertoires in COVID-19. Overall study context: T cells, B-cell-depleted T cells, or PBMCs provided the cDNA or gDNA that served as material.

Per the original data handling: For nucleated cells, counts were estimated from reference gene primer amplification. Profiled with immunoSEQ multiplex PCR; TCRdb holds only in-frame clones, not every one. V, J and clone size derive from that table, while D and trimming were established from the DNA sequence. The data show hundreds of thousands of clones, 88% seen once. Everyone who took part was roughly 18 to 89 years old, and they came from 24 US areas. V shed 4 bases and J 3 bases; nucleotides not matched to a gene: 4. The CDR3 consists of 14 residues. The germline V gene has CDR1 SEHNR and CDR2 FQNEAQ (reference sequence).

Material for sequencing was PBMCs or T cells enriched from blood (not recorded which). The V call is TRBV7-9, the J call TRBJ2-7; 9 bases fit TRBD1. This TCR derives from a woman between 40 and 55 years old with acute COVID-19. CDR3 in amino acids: CASSSPDRGYEQYF. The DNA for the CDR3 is TGTGCCAGCAGCTCTCCGGACAGGGGCTACGAGCAGTACTTC. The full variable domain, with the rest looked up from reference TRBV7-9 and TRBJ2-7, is DTGVSQNPRHKITKRGQNVTFRCDPISEHNRLYWYRQTLGQGPEFLTYFQNEAQLEKSRLLSDRFSAERPKGSFSTLEIQRTEQGDSAMYLCASSSPDRGYEQYFGPGTRLTVT.